This T cell receptor (beta chain) was identified during a study of tumor-infiltrating lymphocytes in primary liver carcinoma. This CDR3 spans 14 amino acids. The germline V gene encodes CDR1 SEHNR and CDR2 FQNEAQ (reference sequence). Without any cell sorting, about 20-32 mg of bulk tissue yielded co-extracted RNA and DNA. Patients had chronic HBV infection and were treatment-naive. Synthesis of TCR beta cDNA was carried out from around 540 ng total RNA with a constant-region primer. Amplification in three nested multiplex PCR rounds with slightly modified ARM-PCR gave rise to TCR beta libraries. Use of TRBV1-TRBV30 forward primers with a C-beta reverse primer characterized the first two PCR rounds, which lasted ten to eleven cycles each. TCRdb reanalysed the multiplex PCR reads using MiXCR and keeps one entry per CDR3 protein. The table lists about 99,000 distinct CDR3 sequences, roughly 69% of them singletons.

Regarding this clonotype: One end of the junction is discordant with germline, which a read error may explain.

The V gene is TRBV7-9, the J gene TRBJ2-7, with TRBD1 matching over 9 bases. This TCR derives from a woman in her sixties or seventies with primary liver carcinoma and hepatitis B virus infection. The sequencing input was liver tumor tissue from sampling region 5. Subset reported: tumor region T5, tumor centre. CDR3 nucleotide sequence: TGTGCCTGCAGCCGGACAGGGGACGACTACGAGCAGTACTTC. Protein product: CACSRTGDDYEQYF.